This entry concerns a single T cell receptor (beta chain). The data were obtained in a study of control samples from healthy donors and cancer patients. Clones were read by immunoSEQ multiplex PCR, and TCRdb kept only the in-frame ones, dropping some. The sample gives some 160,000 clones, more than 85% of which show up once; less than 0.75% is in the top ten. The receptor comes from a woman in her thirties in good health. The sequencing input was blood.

The DNA of the CDR3 is TGCGCCAGCAGCCGGACTGACACCGGGACACCCCCAAACAATGAGCAGTTCTTC. Protein: CASSRTDTGTPPNNEQFF. The chain combines TRBV5-1 with TRBJ2-1; TRBD1 is a possible D gene (6 bases). CDR1 and CDR2 (germline): SGHRS, YFSETQ. CDR3 size: 18 residues. Trimming left V 4 bases short and J 5 bases short, with 25 bases between.